What follows describes a single TCR beta chain. Its antigen is not known. These data come from a study of T-cell memory formation after mild COVID-19. Study at large: There were largely donor-specific TCR clusters. Whole-study findings and limits: Researchers could not confirm that second-wave clones peaking on day 37 targeted SARS-CoV-2. Some clones that responded were present in memory (sampled pre-infection), which suggests cross-reactive memory joined.

CDR3 length equals 14 residues. Germline CDR1 and CDR2: GTSNPN and SVGIG (reference sequence). J was trimmed by 6 bases and V by 2 bases; bases with no gene match: 10. After 5'RACE with constant-segment primers, TCR alpha and TCR beta cDNA libraries carrying sample barcodes and UMIs were obtained. TCRdb processed the 5' RACE reads anew with MiXCR; each CDR3 protein has one entry. This sample carries around 200,000 distinct CDR3 sequences, 27% of them seen once, and the ten largest clones take 9.5% to 12%. The V and J genes are TRBV30 and TRBJ2-7; the match to TRBD1 covers 7 bases. This sequence was found in an adult woman who had mild COVID-19 (a few samples of this study predate the infection). Cell type and time point are not known. Sequenced input: PBMCs or a T cell subset sorted from them (not recorded which). The chain's CDR3 is CAWSKTDRPGEQYF. CDR3 nucleotides: TGTGCCTGGAGTAAGACGGACAGGCCCGGCGAGCAGTACTTC. Based on the CDR3 plus reference TRBV30 and TRBJ2-7, the full variable domain is SQTIHQWPATLVQPVGSPLSLECTVEGTSNPNLYWYRQAAGRGLQLLFYSVGIGQISSEVPQNLSASRPQDRQFILSSKKLLLSDSGFYLCAWSKTDRPGEQYFGPGTRLTVT.